The present T cell receptor beta chain was sequenced within a study of blood T cell repertoires in COVID-19. About the study: PBMCs, B-cell-depleted T cells, or T cells provided the cDNA or gDNA that made up the material.

Method: immunoSEQ multiplex PCR; TCRdb's copy keeps in-frame clones and lacks some. This sample has 150,000 to 200,000 clones, with about 86% found just once. Trimming pared 5 bases from V and 2 bases from J, leaving 13 bases between. The germline CDR1 and CDR2 sequences are MNHEY and SVGAGI. CDR3 length equals 15 residues. This receptor was taken from a man aged 50-59 years with active or convalescent COVID-19. Sequencing was done on a sample of peripheral blood. This chain uses TRBV6-5 with TRBJ1-5, with D tentatively TRBD1 (6 bases). CDR3 sequence reads: CASSNIRQGNQPQHF. The CDR3 nucleotides read TGTGCCAGCAGTAACATAAGACAGGGCAATCAGCCCCAGCATTTT.